The present T cell receptor beta chain was sequenced within a study of T cell responses to AZD1222 COVID-19 vaccine. TCRdb keeps only in-frame clones here, not all; method: immunoSEQ multiplex PCR. Among 45,000 to 55,000 clones, under 90% were seen once, and the ten largest hold 10%. V was trimmed by 2 bases and J by 1 base, leaving 8 bases between them. CDR3 length: 14 residues. Germline V gene data show CDR1 as MNHEY and CDR2 as SVGAGI. Whole-study results and caveats: Spike was spanned by vaccine-associated CD4 TCRs, which were dominant at 160-218 and 743-854. Spike-specific TCR breadth and depth rose after two AZD1222 doses.

Regarding this clone: What it recognizes is unknown.

The chain recombines TRBV6-5 with TRBJ1-1; D remains unclear. The sequencing used peripheral blood, collected on day 0 of AZD1222 vaccination. The clonotype was recovered from an adult in good health. This CDR3 is CASSYVGSNTEAFF. CDR3 coding DNA: TGTGCCAGCAGTTACGTGGGATCGAACACTGAAGCTTTCTTT.